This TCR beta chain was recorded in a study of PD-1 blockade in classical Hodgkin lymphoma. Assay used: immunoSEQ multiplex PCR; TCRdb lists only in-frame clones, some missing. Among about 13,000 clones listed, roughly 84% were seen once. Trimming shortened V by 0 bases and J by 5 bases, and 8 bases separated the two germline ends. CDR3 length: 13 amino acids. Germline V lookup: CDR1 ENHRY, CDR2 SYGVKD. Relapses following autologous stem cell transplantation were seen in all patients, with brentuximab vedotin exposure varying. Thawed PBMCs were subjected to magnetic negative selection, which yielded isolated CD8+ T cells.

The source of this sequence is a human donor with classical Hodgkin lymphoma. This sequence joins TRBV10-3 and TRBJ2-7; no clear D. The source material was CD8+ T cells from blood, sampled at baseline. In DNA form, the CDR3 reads TGTGCCATCAGTGAGTCTCGAGGCGACGAGCAGTACTTC. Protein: CAISESRGDEQYF.